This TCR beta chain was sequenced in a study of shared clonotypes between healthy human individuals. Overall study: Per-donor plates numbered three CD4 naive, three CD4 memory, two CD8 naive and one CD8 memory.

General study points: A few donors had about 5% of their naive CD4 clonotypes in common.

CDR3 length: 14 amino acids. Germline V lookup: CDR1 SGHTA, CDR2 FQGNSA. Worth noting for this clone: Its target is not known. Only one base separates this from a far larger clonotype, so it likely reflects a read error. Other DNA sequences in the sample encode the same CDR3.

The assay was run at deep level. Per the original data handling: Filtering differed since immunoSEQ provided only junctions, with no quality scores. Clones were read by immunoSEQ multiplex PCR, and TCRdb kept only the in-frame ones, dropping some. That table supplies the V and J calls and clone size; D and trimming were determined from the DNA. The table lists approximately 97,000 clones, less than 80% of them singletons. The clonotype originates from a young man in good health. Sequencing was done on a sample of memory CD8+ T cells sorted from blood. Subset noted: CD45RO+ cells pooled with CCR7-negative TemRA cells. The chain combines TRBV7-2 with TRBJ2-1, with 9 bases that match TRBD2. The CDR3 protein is CASSQGLAGVEQFF. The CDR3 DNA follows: TGCGCCAGCAGCCAGGGACTAGCCGGGGTTGAGCAGTTCTTC. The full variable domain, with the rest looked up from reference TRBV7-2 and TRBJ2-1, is GAGVSQSPSNKVTEKGKDVELRCDPISGHTALYWYRQSLGQGLEFLIYFQGNSAPDKSGLPSDRFSAERTGGSVSTLTIQRTQQEDSAVYLCASSQGLAGVEQFFGPGTRLTVL.